This TCR beta chain was retrieved from a study of CD8 T cells in Susac syndrome (dated by TCRdb to 2018 to 2020). For context, the study as a whole: Of the Susac syndrome patients who were sequenced, under ten were in clinical remission while roughly six had clinically active disease. At blood withdrawal, Susac syndrome patients were therapy-naive, treated with corticosteroids (with IVIg additionally given to some), or treated with IVIg alone. Clonality of the CD8+ T cell repertoire was compared between about a dozen healthy donors, about 14 Susac syndrome patients and under 16 multiple sclerosis patients. The study used repertoire sequencing to test whether antigen drove CD8+ T cell activation and differentiation in Susac syndrome.

The CDR3, from cysteine to phenylalanine, totals 13 residues. Only the CDR3 DNA is retained, 39 bases long and in frame from the first base. Trimming removed 7 bases from V and 6 bases from J, leaving 16 bases between the germline ends. The germline V gene supplies CDR1 SQVTM and CDR2 ANQGSEA. Peripheral blood CD8+ and CD4+ T cells from healthy donors, Susac syndrome patients and multiple sclerosis patients were profiled by high-throughput TCR beta sequencing. Susac syndrome patients met recently defined diagnostic criteria for definite or probable disease. Bulk CD8+ and CD4+ T cells were purified magnetically by negative isolation, whereas CD8+ TEMRA cells were enriched by FACS. Blood was collected in EDTA tubes and processed within 24 hours, with PBMCs isolated through density gradient centrifugation. PBMCs intended for TCR sequencing were cryopreserved in liquid nitrogen and thawed later in a water bath at 37 degrees C. The sorted or isolated CD4+, CD8+ and CD8+ TEMRA cells had a purity of 90% or higher.

RNA was extracted with the RNeasy kit and about 0.5 to 1 ug was reverse transcribed using random hexamers. The immunoSEQ multiplex PCR assay, which covers 54 Vbeta and 13 Jbeta segments, was used to amplify TCR beta CDR3 regions. Bias from PCR amplification was corrected by using a synthetic template baseline for primer optimization and for computational correction. In the source study's methods: Reads were annotated to V, D and J genes per IMGT and analyzed with immunoSEQ Analyzer, keeping only productive sequences. Clonality was calculated as one minus the Shannon entropy normalized by log2 of the number of productive unique sequences. Public and private clones were assessed among the 100 most prevalent clones of each patient and control. Clones were defined as Susac-specific when absent from the healthy and MS cohorts, from about a thousand published viral clones and from other ImmuneACCESS disease sequences. TCRdb reran the public reads through fastp at Q25 and MiXCR, keeping productive beta chains. Duplicate CDR3 protein sequences are folded into a single record with the most common DNA and genes. In this record, the V and J calls reflect TCRdb's handling and not the investigators' own analysis. The sample table records some 58,000 distinct CDR3 sequences; 95% of these occur just once. The ten top clones hold roughly 0.8% of the sample.

Results and caveats for the whole study, not just this receptor: Sixteen Susac-specific public clones were identified in the total CD8+ repertoire, and a few Susac-specific public clones were identified in the CD8+ TEMRA repertoire. Clonal expansion was observed in Susac syndrome CD8+ repertoires, with the highest expansion in CD8+ TEMRA cells and greater expansion in clinically active than in remitting patients. The number of individuals in the TCR sequencing and HLA analysis was recognized as being relatively small.

With respect to this clonotype: Its antigen remains unidentified. Per-base quality was not reported, and no clone a single base away is much larger than it.

This clonotype was sampled from a human donor with Susac syndrome. The specimen sequenced was CD8+ T cells from PBMCs. The receptor chain draws on TRBV29-1 and TRBJ2-4; a weak D assignment points to TRBD2 (6 bases agree). The DNA reads as follows: TGCAGCGCCCACGGGACTTCCCGAAACATTCAGTACTTC. Translated, this is CSAHGTSRNIQYF.